This T cell receptor beta chain emerged from a study of blood T cell repertoires in COVID-19. Across the whole study: Whether acute or convalescent, the COVID-19 samples came from the United States, Italy and Spain. T cells, B-cell-depleted T cells, or PBMCs supplied cDNA or gDNA.

Germline values: CDR1 MNHEY, CDR2 SMNVEV (reference sequence). The CDR3 consists of 13 residues. Trimming pared 4 bases from V and 1 base from J, leaving 8 bases between. Original processing notes: Estimated nucleated cell counts came from reference gene primer amplification. The assay was immunoSEQ multiplex PCR, and TCRdb's table has in-frame clones only and misses some. V, J and clone size reflect that table, while D and trimming were determined from the DNA. The repertoire holds roughly 78,000 clones, with roughly 90% as singletons. The V and J genes are TRBV27 and TRBJ2-7; D possibly corresponds to TRBD2 (6 bases). This TCR was recovered from a man aged 45-60 years with acute or convalescent COVID-19. The sample was peripheral blood. The CDR3: CASSSGGSYEQYF. The CDR3 DNA sequence: TGTGCCAGCAGTTCCGGGGGTTCCTACGAGCAGTACTTC.